The TCR beta chain described here comes from a study of T cell responses to AZD1222 COVID-19 vaccine. General study points: Clonal diversity may have been underestimated, and the donors were mostly white British, with more females than males.

TCRdb's table, derived via immunoSEQ multiplex PCR, lists solely in-frame clones and lacks some. The sample records 120,000 to 150,000 clones, more than 70% being singletons. This clone was recorded only once. Its antigen remains unidentified. CDR1 is SGHRS and CDR2 is YFSETQ in the germline V gene. The CDR3 totals 13 residues. V gave up 0 bases and J gave up 4 bases, with 7 bases separating them. This specimen consisted of peripheral blood, obtained 28 days after the second AZD1222 dose. This chain links TRBV5-1 with TRBJ2-5, with a possible D match to TRBD2 (5 bases). This sequence originates from an adult who received the AZD1222 COVID-19 vaccine. CDR3 sequence reads: CASSLGGSETQYF. In DNA form, the CDR3 reads TGCGCCAGCAGCTTGGGAGGGTCAGAGACCCAGTACTTC.